A selection of T cell receptor beta chains follows, all from one sample in a study of blood T cell repertoires in COVID-19. This table comes from immunoSEQ multiplex PCR, and its TCRdb copy is limited to in-frame clones, with some not included. The data contain 200,000 to 250,000 clones, roughly 84% of them seen just once; the ten biggest clones take up less than 7.5%. Sequencing was carried out using peripheral blood. These TCRs come from a woman between 50 and 59 years old with acute or convalescent COVID-19. CDR3s include the opening cysteine and the closing phenylalanine or tryptophan.

J: TRBJ2-7; V: TRBV4-3; CDR3: CASSQDDNSYEQYF
J: TRBJ2-2; V: TRBV5-1; CDR3: CASSLVSGYTGELFF
J: TRBJ1-1; V: TRBV7-2; CDR3: CASSTDYMNTEAFF
J: TRBJ1-2; V: TRBV7-2; CDR3: CASSPRQTVIYGYTF
J: TRBJ1-6; V: TRBV6-5; CDR3: CASTLWGDSPLHF
J: TRBJ1-2; V: TRBV7-9; CDR3: CASSLAGVAYGYTF
J: TRBJ2-3; V: TRBV6-1; CDR3: CASSEGTGGFDTQYF
J: TRBJ2-7; V: TRBV7-9; CDR3: CASSRLGEGEQYF
J: TRBJ1-4; V: TRBV7-8; CDR3: CASSPRWERGEKLFF
J: TRBJ1-2; V: TRBV30; CDR3: CAWMRAGTDNYGYTF
J: TRBJ2-2; V: TRBV7-9; CDR3: CASSYASRAGDTGELFF
J: TRBJ1-1; V: TRBV10-3; CDR3: CAISPTAGAVAFF
J: TRBJ2-2; V: TRBV6-6; CDR3: CASSVGQGRNTGELFF
J: TRBJ1-4; V: TRBV30; CDR3: CAWSVNSNEKLFF
J: TRBJ2-4; V: TRBV6-5; CDR3: CASSPGQALNIQYF
J: TRBJ2-1; V: TRBV4-2; CDR3: CASSSGLAGDREQFF